Here is one T cell receptor (beta chain) with its context. The record originates from a study of blood T cell repertoires in COVID-19. Study summary: Samples of COVID-19 (acute and convalescent) were obtained from the United States, Italy and Spain. PBMCs, B-cell-depleted T cells, or T cells provided the cDNA or gDNA that made up the material.

Original processing notes: Amplification from reference gene primers served as the basis for estimated nucleated cell counts. Assay used: immunoSEQ multiplex PCR; TCRdb lists only in-frame clones, some missing. The DNA was the basis for D and trimming; V, J and clone size are from that table. Of under 350,000 clones in the sample, around 84% were seen once. Specimen: peripheral blood. This TCR was sampled from a man in his sixties or seventies with acute or convalescent COVID-19.

The CDR3 DNA sequence: TGTGCCAGCAGCCCTCAGGGGGCGATTAACTATGGCTACACCTTC. Residues: CASSPQGAINYGYTF. The chain joins TRBV9 to TRBJ1-2; 8 nucleotides align to TRBD1. Germline CDR1 reads SGDLS; CDR2 reads YYNGEE. This CDR3 is 15 amino acids long. Losses at the gene ends were 4 bases for V and 1 base for J; bases not matched to a gene: 6. Looking up the rest from reference TRBV9 and TRBJ1-2 gives the full variable domain: DSGVTQTPKHLITATGQRVTLRCSPRSGDLSVYWYQQSLDQGLQFLIQYYNGEERAKGNILERFSAQQFPDLHSELNLSSLELGDSALYFCASSPQGAINYGYTFGSGTRLTVV.